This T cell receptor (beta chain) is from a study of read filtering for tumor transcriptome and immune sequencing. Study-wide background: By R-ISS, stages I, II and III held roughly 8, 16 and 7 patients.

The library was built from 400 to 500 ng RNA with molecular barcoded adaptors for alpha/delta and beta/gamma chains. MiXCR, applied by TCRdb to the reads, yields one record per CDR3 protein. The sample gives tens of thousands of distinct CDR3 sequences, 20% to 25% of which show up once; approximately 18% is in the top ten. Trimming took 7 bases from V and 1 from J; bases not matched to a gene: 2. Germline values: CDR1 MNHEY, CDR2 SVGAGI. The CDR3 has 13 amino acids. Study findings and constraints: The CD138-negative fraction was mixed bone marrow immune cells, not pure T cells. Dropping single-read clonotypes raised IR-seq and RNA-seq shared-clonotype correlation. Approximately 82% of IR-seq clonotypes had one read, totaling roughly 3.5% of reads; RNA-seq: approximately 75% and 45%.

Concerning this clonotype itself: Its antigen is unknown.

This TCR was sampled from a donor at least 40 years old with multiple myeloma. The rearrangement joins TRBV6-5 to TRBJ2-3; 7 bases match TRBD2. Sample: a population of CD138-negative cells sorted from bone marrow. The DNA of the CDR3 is TGTGCCAGCACCCTAGCGGGCACAGATACGCAGTATTTT. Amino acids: CASTLAGTDTQYF.